The 30 T cell receptor beta chains below were found in one sample sequenced in a study of blood T cell repertoires in COVID-19. The protocol was immunoSEQ multiplex PCR, while the TCRdb copy is restricted to in-frame clones and leaves out a portion. Among just over 300,000 clones, around 87% were seen once, and the ten largest hold roughly 2.1%. The sequenced sample was peripheral blood. Receptor source: a man between 18 and 29 years old with active or convalescent COVID-19.

The chain combines TRBV4-1 with TRBJ2-4; TRBD2 matches 10 bases. Trimming removed 1 base from V and 4 bases from J; junction bases left unmatched: 7. From germline, CDR1 is MGHRA and CDR2 YSYEKL. This CDR3 spans 17 amino acids. The CDR3 nucleotides read TGCGCCAGCAGCCAAGTTAGGTTTAGCGGGGGGAAAAACATTCAGTACTTC. It specifies CASSQVRFSGGKNIQYF.

The V call is TRBV6-5, the J call TRBJ1-6; 7 nucleotides match TRBD1. Looked up from germline, CDR1 is MNHEY and CDR2 is SVGAGI. Trimming cost V 2 bases and J 12 bases; bases outside gene matches: 10. CDR3 length: 15 amino acids. CDR3 DNA sequence: TGTGCCAGCAGTTACACCTTCACAGGGGAACAACCCCTCCACTTT. Protein: CASSYTFTGEQPLHF.

CDR3 in DNA: TGTGCCAGCAGCTTAAAACCATACCGGGACAGGGGGAATCAGCCCCAGCATTTT. Amino acid sequence: CASSLKPYRDRGNQPQHF. The genes are TRBV7-8 and TRBJ1-5; 11 bases line up with TRBD1. CDR1 is SGHVS, CDR2 FQNEAQ, per germline. The CDR3 has 18 amino acids. V was pared by 2 bases and J by 4 bases, with 10 bases of the junction left unmatched. The variable domain in full, with the rest retrieved from reference TRBV7-8 and TRBJ1-5, is GAGVSQSPRYKVAKRGQDVALRCDPISGHVSLFWYQQALGQGPEFLTYFQNEAQLDKSGLPSDRFFAERPEGSVSTLKIQRTQQEDSAVYLCASSLKPYRDRGNQPQHFGDGTRLSIL.

The chain links TRBV6-1 to TRBJ1-1; no clear D gene. This CDR3 has 12 amino acids. V lost 5 bases, J lost 2 bases, and 6 bases lay in between. Germline lookup yields CDR1 MNHNS and CDR2 SASEGT. CDR3 DNA: TGTGCCAGCAGTTCCTTTAACACTGAAGCTTTCTTT. It specifies CASSSFNTEAFF.

The J gene is TRBJ2-7, the V gene TRBV7-8; 7 bases fit TRBD1. Germline loops: CDR1 SGHVS, CDR2 FQNEAQ. Germline trimming cut 5 bases from V and 3 bases from J; bases unmatched to any gene: 7. This CDR3 is 14 amino acids long. The CDR3 coding sequence is TGTGCCAGCAGCCGCCGGGACAGAGACTACGAGCAGTACTTC. As protein: CASSRRDRDYEQYF.

The chain couples TRBV4-2 to TRBJ2-1; TRBD2 agrees at 13 bases. The CDR3 covers 16 residues. Germline CDR1 LGHNA, CDR2 YNFKEQ. The J segment lost 8 bases and the V segment lost 1 base, leaving 5 bases of the junction unmatched. The CDR3 bases are TGTGCCAGCAGCCAAGGGGGACTAGCGGGAACAGATGAGCAGTTCTTC. It codes for CASSQGGLAGTDEQFF.

In this sample, this clone turned up once. V is TRBV7-9 and J is TRBJ2-1, with D unresolved. The CDR3 totals 14 residues. The germline gives CDR1 SEHNR, CDR2 FQNEAQ (reference sequence). Trimming removed 4 bases from V and 0 bases from J, with 7 bases in between. The CDR3 protein is CASSSFSSYNEQFF. The DNA of the CDR3 is TGTGCCAGCAGCTCGTTCAGCTCCTACAATGAGCAGTTCTTC.

The chain employs TRBV18 and TRBJ1-3; no reliable D call. V lost 2 bases and J lost 3, with 11 bases in between. The length of the CDR3 is 15 residues. The germline CDR1 and CDR2 sequences are KGHSH and LQKENI. As DNA, the CDR3 is TGTGCCAGCTCACCATCCAGGTCGTATGGAAACACCATATATTTT. Translation: CASSPSRSYGNTIYF.

The chain's CDR3 is CATSTRDRDNTEAFF. As DNA, the CDR3 is TGTGCCACCAGCACTAGGGACAGGGATAACACTGAAGCTTTCTTT. The chain uses TRBV15 and TRBJ1-1; TRBD1 agrees at 9 bases. This CDR3 spans 15 amino acids. The germline CDR1 and CDR2 sequences are LNHNV and YYDKDF (reference sequence). J gave up 2 bases and V 4 bases, and 5 bases lay outside the gene matches.

The rearrangement links TRBV11-2 to TRBJ2-7; 7 nucleotides align to TRBD1. J lost 4 bases, V lost 5 bases, and 5 bases had no gene match. CDR1 SGHAT and CDR2 FQNNGV come from the germline V gene. This CDR3 is 13 amino acids long. The CDR3 DNA sequence: TGTGCCAGCAGCCCCGACAGGGATTACGAGCAGTACTTC. Its protein product is CASSPDRDYEQYF.

CDR3 sequence: CASSPDRAEAFF. In DNA, the CDR3 is TGTGCCAGCTCACCAGATAGAGCTGAAGCTTTCTTT. The genes are TRBV18 and TRBJ1-1, with D uncertain. There are 12 residues in the CDR3. V dropped 2 bases and J dropped 6 bases, with 7 bases sitting between them. CDR1 is KGHSH, CDR2 LQKENI, per germline.

The chain combines TRBV7-9 with TRBJ1-2; TRBD1 matches 7 bases. Germline V CDR1 and CDR2: SEHNR, FQNEAQ (reference sequence). The CDR3 contains 14 residues. V lost 4 bases and J lost 2; bases outside the gene matches: 4. The CDR3 nucleotides read TGTGCCAGCAGCTGGGGGACAGACAACTATGGCTACACCTTC. Amino acids: CASSWGTDNYGYTF.

The V and J genes are TRBV3-1 (or the pseudogene TRBV3-2) and TRBJ2-2, with TRBD2 matching over 7 bases. V gave up 1 base and J gave up 3 bases; unmatched junction bases: 5. Germline CDR1 LGHDT, CDR2 YNNKEL (reference sequence). This CDR3 is built from 16 residues. The CDR3, as DNA: TGTGCCAGCAGCCAAGTCCGCGGGAGTCACACCGGGGAGCTGTTTTTT. The encoded protein is CASSQVRGSHTGELFF.

The chain uses TRBV29-1 and TRBJ2-2; a weak D match, TRBD1 (5 bases). V dropped 3 bases and J dropped 0 bases, with 8 bases sitting between them. Germline V gives CDR1 SQVTM, CDR2 ANQGSEA. This CDR3 spans 14 amino acids. CDR3 sequence (DNA): TGCAGCGTTGAGACGACAGCGAACACCGGGGAGCTGTTTTTT. Protein sequence: CSVETTANTGELFF.

This clone was seen ten or more times. This chain joins TRBV10-3 and TRBJ2-7; TRBD2 matches at 9 bases. Germline V gene sequence: CDR1 ENHRY, CDR2 SYGVKD. The CDR3 runs to 15 residues. V was clipped by 4 bases and J by 6 bases; unmatched bases: 10. CDR3 in DNA: TGTGCCATCAGTGGGGGACTAGCACCAGAGAGCGAGCAGTACTTC. Encoded protein: CAISGGLAPESEQYF.

The chain couples TRBV4-1 to TRBJ2-7; 7 nucleotides align to TRBD2. The V segment lost 4 bases and the J segment 4 bases; nucleotides outside the gene matches: 4. This CDR3 has 13 residues. Germline CDR1 is MGHRA and CDR2 is YSYEKL. The CDR3 spells CASSPPGGYEQYF. CDR3 sequence (DNA): TGCGCCAGCAGCCCCCCCGGGGGGTACGAGCAGTACTTC.

V gene TRBV7-8 combines with J gene TRBJ2-7, with 9 bases lining up with TRBD1. Germline values: CDR1 SGHVS, CDR2 FQNEAQ. The junction had 11 bases not matched to a gene; V was cut back by 5 bases and J by 3 bases. This CDR3 spans 16 amino acids. The CDR3 sequence: CASSLIRRQGDYEQYF. The CDR3 DNA reads TGTGCCAGCAGCCTAATCCGCCGACAGGGGGACTACGAGCAGTACTTC.

V usage is TRBV4-1 and J usage is TRBJ2-3; TRBD2 is a possible D gene (5 bases). This CDR3 has 16 residues. The germline V gene encodes CDR1 MGHRA and CDR2 YSYEKL. Trimming took 1 base from V and 6 from J, leaving 17 bases between them. CDR3 sequence (DNA): TGCGCCAGCAGCCAAGGTCCCGATCTCTCGGGGGATACGCAGTATTTT. Amino acids: CASSQGPDLSGDTQYF.

V usage is TRBV7-6 and J usage is TRBJ1-1; D perhaps matches TRBD1 (5 bases). Trimming removed 1 base at V and 0 bases at J, with 12 bases between. The CDR3 runs to 16 residues. CDR1 is SGHVS and CDR2 is FNYEAQ in the germline V gene. This CDR3 is CASSLGFGGVNTEAFF. CDR3 DNA: TGTGCCAGCAGCTTAGGATTCGGGGGGGTGAACACTGAAGCTTTCTTT.

The chain couples TRBV13 to TRBJ1-6; no clear D gene. The CDR3 has 13 residues. The ends were cut back, 6 bases at V and 7 bases at J, with 10 bases in the middle. Germline V gene data show CDR1 as PRHDT and CDR2 as FYEKMQ (reference sequence). This CDR3 is CASRSDLNSPLHF. CDR3 sequence (DNA): TGTGCCAGCAGGTCAGATCTGAATTCACCCCTCCACTTT.

The sample holds a few counts of this clone. The V gene is TRBV7-8, the J gene TRBJ1-6; D is unclear. CDR1 is SGHVS, CDR2 FQNEAQ, per germline. The ends were cut back, 1 base at V and 3 bases at J, with 13 bases in the middle. The CDR3 runs to 17 residues. The DNA for the CDR3 is TGTGCCAGCAGCTTAGTTAGTTCCGGGTTCTATAATTCACCCCTCCACTTT. This gives the protein CASSLVSSGFYNSPLHF.

This chain links TRBV29-1 with TRBJ1-2; D may be TRBD1 (6 bases). The germline V and J ends were trimmed by 4 bases and 1 base, with 16 bases remaining between them. Germline V gives CDR1 SQVTM, CDR2 ANQGSEA. The CDR3 is made up of 15 amino acids. CDR3 bases: TGCAGCGTTGTTCCTGACAGGAACCGTAACTATGGCTACACCTTC. It is translated as CSVVPDRNRNYGYTF.

This clone was counted only a few times. The genes are TRBV7-9 and TRBJ2-1; TRBD1 is a possible D gene (6 bases). CDR1 is SEHNR and CDR2 is FQNEAQ in the germline V gene (reference sequence). The CDR3 contains 16 residues. V was cut by 5 bases and J by 0 bases, with 14 bases left in between. The CDR3 protein is CASSPDGGRSYNEQFF. CDR3 sequence (DNA): TGTGCCAGCAGCCCCGATGGGGGCCGCTCCTACAATGAGCAGTTCTTC.

As for this clone: This specimen includes other DNA sequences encoding the same CDR3. J is TRBJ2-4 and V is TRBV10-2, with 7 bases that match TRBD1. The CDR3 has 14 amino acids. From germline, CDR1 is WSHSY and CDR2 SAAADI. Trimming cost V 0 bases and J 7 bases; bases outside gene matches: 3. The CDR3 DNA reads as TGCGCCAGCAGTGAGTCGGGCAGGGGGAACATTCAGTACTTC. Protein product: CASSESGRGNIQYF.

The chain combines TRBV13 with TRBJ2-2; D is possibly TRBD2 (5 bases). CDR1 and CDR2 (germline): PRHDT, FYEKMQ (reference sequence). There are 15 residues in the CDR3. V lost 5 bases, J lost 6 bases, and 16 bases lay in between. The CDR3 sequence is CASSPLRDGAGELFF. Written as DNA, the CDR3 is TGTGCCAGCAGCCCCCTCCGGGATGGTGCCGGGGAGCTGTTTTTT. The full variable domain, completed using reference TRBV13 and TRBJ2-2, is AAGVIQSPRHLIKEKRETATLKCYPIPRHDTVYWYQQGPGQDPQFLISFYEKMQSDKGSIPDRFSAQQFSDYHSELNMSSLELGDSALYFCASSPLRDGAGELFFGEGSRLTVL.

J is TRBJ1-2 and V is TRBV29-1; D is undetermined. The V end was cut by 5 bases, the J end by 5 bases, with 15 bases between. This CDR3 is built from 13 residues. The germline CDR1 and CDR2 sequences are SQVTM and ANQGSEA. The CDR3 loop reads CSVLGKGGYGYTF. CDR3 sequence (DNA): TGCAGCGTTTTGGGAAAGGGAGGATATGGCTACACCTTC.

The V and J genes are TRBV6-6 and TRBJ2-7, with TRBD2 matching 10 bases. Germline CDR1 reads MNHNY; CDR2 reads SVGAGI (reference sequence). This CDR3 comprises 17 residues. The junction had 10 bases not matched to a gene; V was cut back by 5 bases and J by 0 bases. CDR3 residues: CASSPTSGITSSYEQYF. CDR3 DNA sequence: TGTGCCAGCAGTCCTACTAGCGGGATAACGAGCTCCTACGAGCAGTACTTC.

CDR3 region: CASSLGTVGYTF. Here the CDR3 DNA reads TGCGCCAGCAGCCTTGGGACAGTAGGCTACACCTTC. The chain links TRBV5-1 to TRBJ1-2; 7 positions agree with TRBD1. There are 12 residues in the CDR3. Germline loops: CDR1 SGHRS, CDR2 YFSETQ. Trimming at V came to 4 bases and at J to 8 bases, leaving 5 bases not matched to a gene.

There are a few counts of this clone. The chain recombines TRBV27 with TRBJ1-1; D not certain. Germline lookup yields CDR1 MNHEY and CDR2 SMNVEV (reference sequence). V shed 2 bases and J shed 0 bases, with 7 bases lying between them. CDR3 size: 14 residues. CDR3 loop: CASSLGLMNTEAFF. The CDR3 bases are TGTGCCAGCAGTTTAGGGCTGATGAACACTGAAGCTTTCTTT.

The gene calls are TRBV28 and TRBJ1-5, with a possible D match to TRBD1 (6 bases). Deletions cut 7 bases from V and 0 bases from J, with 10 bases between. CDR3 size: 14 residues. Germline-derived CDR1 and CDR2 are MDHEN and SYDVKM. The CDR3 region has the DNA TGTGCCAGCATTCCACAGGGTAGCAATCAGCCCCAGCATTTT. Amino acids: CASIPQGSNQPQHF.